This is a list of T cell receptor beta chains from one sample in a study of cytomegalovirus exposure and HLA in healthy donors. Sequenced by immunoSEQ multiplex PCR; TCRdb stores in-frame clones only, minus some. This table has around 130,000 clones, around 71% appearing once. The sequencing sample was made of PBMCs. These receptors all stem from a woman in her sixties in good health and CMV-seropositive. CDR3s include the opening cysteine and the closing phenylalanine or tryptophan. The D gene is left open where the match is weak. Size values are once, few and many counts, or a class for expanded clones, and some rows have none.

size,length,J,V,D,CDR3,DNA
few,13,TRBJ1-2,TRBV5-5,NA,CASSWSEGYRYTF,TGTGCCAGCAGCTGGTCCGAGGGCTATCGCTACACCTTC
NA,13,TRBJ2-7,TRBV9,NA,CASSVESAGEQYF,TGTGCCAGCAGCGTTGAGTCGGCGGGCGAGCAGTACTTC
NA,14,TRBJ2-2,TRBV6-5,TRBD1,CASSYQGAAGELFF,TGTGCCAGCAGTTACCAGGGGGCAGCCGGGGAGCTGTTTTTT
once,14,TRBJ1-6,TRBV5-4,TRBD1,CASSLNRGNSPLHF,TGTGCCAGCAGCTTGAACAGGGGAAATTCACCCCTCCACTTT
NA,13,TRBJ2-5,TRBV29-1,TRBD2,CSLSGVTGETQYF,TGCAGCCTTAGCGGGGTCACGGGGGAGACCCAGTACTTC
NA,18,TRBJ2-6,TRBV2,NA,CASRRENGGPWGANVLTF,TGTGCCAGCAGGAGGGAGAATGGCGGGCCCTGGGGGGCCAACGTCCTGACTTTC
NA,15,TRBJ2-5,TRBV10-2,NA,CASSESAGEGETQYF,TGCGCCAGCAGTGAGTCTGCAGGGGAGGGAGAGACCCAGTACTTC
NA,17,TRBJ2-2,TRBV2,TRBD1,CASSEGVTGVYTGELFF,TGTGCCAGCAGTGAAGGTGTGACAGGGGTATACACCGGGGAGCTGTTTTTT
NA,13,TRBJ1-1,TRBV27,TRBD1,CASNLQGAPEAFF,TGTGCCAGCAATCTACAGGGGGCCCCTGAAGCTTTCTTT
NA,17,TRBJ1-3,TRBV7-6,NA,CASSTLGGQTSGNTIYF,TGTGCCAGCAGCACCCTCGGCGGTCAAACCTCTGGAAACACCATATATTTT
NA,13,TRBJ1-1,TRBV7-2,NA,CASSPQGRTEAFF,TGTGCCAGCAGCCCCCAGGGAAGGACTGAAGCTTTCTTT
NA,12,TRBJ1-2,TRBV5-1,NA,CAIQGWNYGYTF,TGCGCCATTCAGGGGTGGAACTATGGCTACACCTTC
NA,15,TRBJ2-3,TRBV6-1,TRBD1,CASSLEGTDTDTQYF,TGTGCCAGCAGTTTAGAGGGGACAGACACAGATACGCAGTATTTT
NA,13,TRBJ1-1,TRBV29-1,NA,CSVGRDRNTEAFF,TGCAGCGTTGGCCGAGACAGGAACACTGAAGCTTTCTTT
NA,14,TRBJ2-1,TRBV4-2,NA,CASSQDRGSNEQFF,TGTGCCAGCAGCCAAGATCGAGGTAGCAATGAGCAGTTCTTC
few,12,TRBJ2-7,TRBV7-9,NA,CASSPGTREDDF,TGTGCCAGCAGCCCGGGGACACGAGAGGACGACTTC
NA,15,TRBJ2-1,TRBV2,TRBD2,CASSEIAGPYNEQFF,TGTGCCAGCTCCGAAATAGCGGGGCCCTACAATGAGCAGTTCTTC
medium-sized,16,TRBJ1-4,TRBV6-6,NA,CASSYFRQATNEKLFF,TGTGCCAGCAGTTACTTTCGACAGGCAACTAATGAAAAACTGTTTTTT
NA,15,TRBJ2-1,TRBV27,NA,CASSLSGGVGNEQFF,TGTGCCAGCAGTTTGTCGGGGGGCGTTGGGAATGAGCAGTTCTTC
NA,16,TRBJ2-7,TRBV7-9,NA,CASSLGGVGGSYEQYF,TGTGCCAGCAGCTTAGGGGGGGTCGGGGGATCCTACGAGCAGTACTTC
NA,15,TRBJ2-7,TRBV7-8,TRBD2,CASSSVRGVSYEQYF,TGTGCCAGCAGCTCGGTCCGGGGGGTGTCCTACGAGCAGTACTTC
NA,12,TRBJ2-7,TRBV5-5,NA,CASSLDGYEQYF,TGTGCCAGCAGCCTGGACGGGTACGAGCAGTACTTC
NA,13,TRBJ1-1,TRBV7-3,NA,CASSFTGRAEAFF,TGTGCCAGCAGCTTCACAGGGAGGGCTGAAGCTTTCTTT
NA,14,TRBJ2-5,TRBV5-6,NA,CASSLRTVEETQYF,TGTGCCAGCAGCTTGCGGACAGTAGAAGAGACCCAGTACTTC
NA,15,TRBJ2-5,TRBV7-2,NA,CASSPVGAGGETQYF,TGTGCCAGCAGCCCCGTTGGGGCAGGGGGGGAGACCCAGTACTTC
NA,13,TRBJ1-2,TRBV6-1,NA,CASPPSPGYGYTF,TGTGCCAGCCCGCCGTCTCCAGGGTATGGCTACACCTTC
NA,11,TRBJ2-7,TRBV2,NA,CASSGTYEQYF,TGTGCCAGCAGTGGAACCTACGAGCAGTACTTC
few,14,TRBJ2-7,TRBV27,TRBD1,CASSPRQGSYEQYF,TGTGCCAGCAGTCCCCGACAGGGCTCCTACGAGCAGTACTTC